These 18 T cell receptor beta chains were all obtained from the same sample, sequenced in a study of blood T cell repertoires in COVID-19. The protocol was immunoSEQ multiplex PCR, while the TCRdb copy is restricted to in-frame clones and leaves out a portion. The table lists around 40,000 clones, approximately 81% of them singletons. Sequencing was carried out using peripheral blood. These receptors originate from a human donor in a cohort sampled during active COVID-19.

The chain employs TRBV29-1 and TRBJ2-1; D might be TRBD2 (6 bases). Germline loops: CDR1 SQVTM, CDR2 ANQGSEA. The germline V and J ends were trimmed by 3 bases and 4 bases, with 16 bases remaining between them. The CDR3 covers 15 residues. CDR3 amino acids: CSVDFGRGGYNEQFF. The CDR3 DNA reads TGCAGCGTTGATTTTGGTCGGGGAGGATACAATGAGCAGTTCTTC.

The V call is TRBV11-2, the J call TRBJ2-7; possible D gene TRBD1, 8 bases. CDR3 length: 14 amino acids. Germline values: CDR1 SGHAT, CDR2 FQNNGV. V dropped 8 bases and J dropped 1 base, with 15 bases sitting between them. This CDR3 reads CASGGGQVSYEQYF. In nucleotides, the CDR3 is TGTGCCAGCGGGGGGGGACAGGTGTCCTACGAGCAGTACTTC.

The chain couples TRBV7-9 to TRBJ1-2, with TRBD1 identical over 10 bases. Germline V lookup: CDR1 SEHNR, CDR2 FQNEAQ (reference sequence). CDR3 size: 15 residues. The V and J ends lost 6 bases and 6 bases, in that order; junction bases with no gene match: 10. CDR3 region: CASSFDRGRWDGYTF. In DNA, the CDR3 is TGTGCCAGCAGTTTCGACAGGGGGCGATGGGATGGCTACACCTTC.

This clone was counted a few times. CDR3 sequence: CASSLGGSTGANVLTF. In DNA, the CDR3 is TGCGCCAGCAGCTTGGGCGGAAGCACTGGGGCCAACGTCCTGACTTTC. The chain recombines TRBV5-1 with TRBJ2-6; D is uncertain. V lost 0 bases and J 2 bases, leaving 9 bases between the germline ends. The CDR3 runs 16 residues. Germline V gene data show CDR1 as SGHRS and CDR2 as YFSETQ.

This clone has a single count. CDR3 loop: CASSVDRGRGEKLFF. The CDR3, as DNA: TGTGCCAGCAGCGTGGACAGGGGGCGGGGTGAAAAACTGTTTTTT. V is TRBV9 and J is TRBJ1-4; 11 bases map to TRBD1. The ends lost 2 bases at V and 7 bases at J; junction bases unmatched: 4. The germline gives CDR1 SGDLS, CDR2 YYNGEE. The CDR3 sequence is 15 residues long.

The J gene is TRBJ1-1, the V gene TRBV5-4, with D uncertain. The CDR3 spans 14 residues. Looked up from germline, CDR1 is SGHNT and CDR2 is YYREEE (reference sequence). V dropped 0 bases and J dropped 4 bases, with 10 bases sitting between them. The CDR3 region has the DNA TGTGCCAGCAGCTTGGCCCCAGGTGGCACTGAAGCTTTCTTT. Translating gives CASSLAPGGTEAFF.

The chain couples TRBV6-2 or TRBV6-3 to TRBJ2-5; D not certain. CDR3 length equals 12 residues. Per the germline V gene, CDR1 is MNHEY and CDR2 is SVGEGT. The V and J ends lost 5 bases and 1 base respectively, with 5 bases between them. Here the CDR3 DNA reads TGTGCCAGCAGTATCTTCCAAGAGACCCAGTACTTC. It codes for CASSIFQETQYF.

The chain combines TRBV7-8 with TRBJ2-7; TRBD2 agrees at 8 bases. V gave up 7 bases and J gave up 0 bases; unmatched junction bases: 5. This CDR3 has 14 amino acids. Per the germline V gene, CDR1 is SGHVS and CDR2 is FQNEAQ. Here the CDR3 reads CASNPRGDSYEQYF. Written as DNA, the CDR3 is TGTGCCAGCAACCCGCGGGGGGACTCCTACGAGCAGTACTTC. Full variable domain (outside the CDR3, taken from reference TRBV7-8 and TRBJ2-7): GAGVSQSPRYKVAKRGQDVALRCDPISGHVSLFWYQQALGQGPEFLTYFQNEAQLDKSGLPSDRFFAERPEGSVSTLKIQRTQQEDSAVYLCASNPRGDSYEQYFGPGTRLTVT.

This rearrangement joins TRBV15 to TRBJ1-2; D not certain. Germline CDR1 is LNHNV and CDR2 is YYDKDF (reference sequence). Between the trimmed V and J ends, which lost 4 bases and 4 bases, there was a span of 16 bases. The CDR3 sequence is 15 residues long. CDR3 sequence (DNA): TGTGCCACCAGCACCGGCGGTGAGGGAAGCTATGGCTACACCTTC. Amino acids: CATSTGGEGSYGYTF.

This chain links TRBV10-3 with TRBJ2-4, with 9 nucleotides matching TRBD1. Trimming cost V 3 bases and J 8 bases; bases outside gene matches: 8. The CDR3 spans 15 residues. Germline CDR1 ENHRY, CDR2 SYGVKD. CDR3 amino acids: CAISEGGDRADIQYF. The CDR3 DNA sequence: TGTGCCATCAGTGAAGGGGGGGACAGGGCGGACATTCAGTACTTC.

In DNA form, the CDR3 reads TGTGCCATCAGACGGGACAGGAGCTCCTATAATTCACCCCTCCACTTT. Translated, it gives CAIRRDRSSYNSPLHF. The V and J genes are TRBV10-3 and TRBJ1-6, with 8 bases matching TRBD1. With V trimmed by 6 bases and J by 0 bases, 4 bases remained unmatched. This CDR3 has 16 residues. Germline V gene data show CDR1 as ENHRY and CDR2 as SYGVKD.

This clone has only a few counts. At one boundary the junction diverges from the germline segment, which might be a read error. The V gene is TRBV14, the J gene TRBJ2-7; tentatively, D is TRBD1 (7 bases). Germline CDR1 reads SGHDN; CDR2 reads FVKESK. CDR3 length equals 13 residues. In nucleotides, the CDR3 is TGTGCCAGCAGCCAAGATTTGGCGGGACAGTCCGCTTTC. It is translated as CASSQDLAGQSAF. Combining the CDR3 with reference TRBV14 and TRBJ2-7 gives the whole variable domain EAGVTQFPSHSVIEKGQTVTLRCDPISGHDNLYWYRRVMGKEIKFLLHFVKESKQDESGMPNNRFLAERTGGTYSTLKVQPAELEDSGVYFCASSQDLAGQSAFGPGTRLTVT.

This rearrangement joins TRBV5-1 to TRBJ2-3; 8 nucleotides agree with TRBD2. The CDR3 has 15 residues. Trimming removed 0 bases from V and 4 bases from J; junction bases left unmatched: 4. Germline CDR1 and CDR2: SGHRS and YFSETQ. In DNA, the CDR3 is TGCGCCAGCAGCTTGGGACGGGGGGGTCCAGATACGCAGTATTTT. This translates into CASSLGRGGPDTQYF.

The CDR3 nucleotides read TGCGCCAGCAGCCCCACGGGACTAGGGGAAGAGACCCAGTACTTC. This encodes CASSPTGLGEETQYF. The V call is TRBV4-1, the J call TRBJ2-5, with 8 positions matching TRBD2. With 4 bases clipped from V and 3 bases from J, the junction kept 7 bases outside the gene matches. CDR1 and CDR2 from the germline V gene are MGHRA and YSYEKL. CDR3 length equals 15 residues.

J is TRBJ1-2 and V is TRBV6-1; maybe TRBD1 (5 bases). Germline V lookup: CDR1 MNHNS, CDR2 SASEGT. With 3 bases removed from V and 0 bases from J, the gap between germline ends came to 11 bases. The CDR3 contains 15 residues. The DNA for the CDR3 is TGTGCCAGCAGTGAGTCGACAGTAGCTAACTATGGCTACACCTTC. Its protein is CASSESTVANYGYTF.

This clone was seen a single time. The rearrangement links TRBV7-3 to TRBJ2-7; 10 bases match TRBD2. The trim removed 2 bases at V and 0 bases at J, leaving 7 bases unmatched. The CDR3 is 17 residues long. Per the germline V gene, CDR1 is SGHTA and CDR2 is FQGTGA. The CDR3 reads CASSLSPLAGASYEQYF. The CDR3 bases are TGTGCCAGCAGCTTATCCCCTCTAGCGGGGGCCTCCTACGAGCAGTACTTC.

The chain joins TRBV7-2 to TRBJ2-2, with TRBD2 matching over 11 bases. Per germline, CDR1 SGHTA and CDR2 FQGNSA. This CDR3 is 17 amino acids long. V was pared by 2 bases and J by 0 bases, with 2 bases of the junction left unmatched. For the CDR3, the DNA is TGTGCCAGCAGCTTAAGTAGCGGGGGGGCGAACACCGGGGAGCTGTTTTTT. Translated, it gives CASSLSSGGANTGELFF.

The chain uses TRBV24-1 and TRBJ2-5, with TRBD1 identical over 9 bases. The ends lost 1 base at V and 6 bases at J; junction bases unmatched: 11. Germline V gene data show CDR1 as KGHDR and CDR2 as SFDVKD. The CDR3 is 17 amino acids. CDR3 loop: CATSDFGGTGSGQTQYF. The CDR3 DNA reads as TGTGCCACCAGTGATTTTGGGGGGACAGGGTCGGGGCAGACCCAGTACTTC.